Below, 17 T cell receptor beta chains from the same sample are listed, as sequenced in a study of early T cells in non-severe SARS-CoV-2 infection. TCRdb re-analysed the 5' RACE reads in MiXCR, keeping a single row per CDR3 protein. The sample yields about 36,000 distinct CDR3 sequences, around 3.9% seen once. Sequencing was carried out using whole blood. The source of these receptors is an adult who was a healthcare worker with PCR-confirmed SARS-CoV-2 infection or an uninfected control (not recorded which).

This clonotype was recorded at least ten times. V gene TRBV5-1 combines with J gene TRBJ1-6; no definite D call. This CDR3 has 14 residues. Germline assignment: CDR1 SGHRS and CDR2 YFSETQ. V shed 6 bases and J shed 0 bases, with 7 bases lying between them. The CDR3 spells CASTLGSYNSPLHF. CDR3 bases: TGCGCCAGCACTTTGGGCTCCTATAATTCACCCCTCCACTTT.

The table lists this clonotype with a few counts. A much more abundant neighbour one base away suggests this may be a read error. The chain's CDR3 is CVISPETAVQETQYF. The CDR3 DNA sequence: TGTGTCATCAGTCCAGAGACAGCTGTCCAAGAGACCCAGTACTTC. The chain combines TRBV10-3 with TRBJ2-5, with a possible D match to TRBD1 (5 bases). The germline CDR1 and CDR2 sequences are ENHRY and SYGVKD. The CDR3 consists of 15 residues.

The sample holds many counts of this clonotype. V usage is TRBV6-2 or TRBV6-3 and J usage is TRBJ2-3; D remains unclear. The germline V gene has CDR1 MNHEY and CDR2 SVGEGT. The V and J ends lost 6 bases and 4 bases respectively, with 8 bases between them. There are 12 residues in the CDR3. CDR3 protein: CASSSEADTQYF. CDR3 coding DNA: TGTGCCAGCAGCTCTGAGGCAGATACGCAGTATTTT.

This clonotype was counted ten times or more. The gene calls are TRBV11-3 and TRBJ2-3; D remains unclear. The CDR3 has 14 amino acids. CDR1 is SGHNT and CDR2 is YENEEA in the germline V gene. Trimming pared 4 bases from V and 1 base from J, leaving 9 bases between. The CDR3 nucleotides are TGTGCCAGCAGCTCACCCGGAGGCACAGATACGCAGTATTTT. Encoded protein: CASSSPGGTDTQYF.

V and J are TRBV7-8 and TRBJ2-4; perhaps TRBD2 as D (6 bases). In germline, CDR1 is SGHVS, CDR2 FQNEAQ. Trimming took off 4 bases at V and 8 bases at J, with 18 bases between the two ends. The CDR3 runs 15 residues. The CDR3 DNA is TGTGCCAGCAGCTCCAAATGGGCAGGAGGGGACATTCAGTACTTC. As protein: CASSSKWAGGDIQYF.

Ten or more counts support this clonotype. J is TRBJ1-4 and V is TRBV5-5; 7 nucleotides align to TRBD1. The CDR3 has 15 residues. Germline V gene lookup returns CDR1 SGHKS and CDR2 YYEKEE (reference sequence). J gave up 8 bases and V 4 bases, and 11 bases lay outside the gene matches. The CDR3 DNA is TGTGCCAGCAGCGTCTATGGACAGGCGGTGGAAAAACTGTTTTTT. Amino acids: CASSVYGQAVEKLFF.

This clonotype was detected many times. V is TRBV4-2 and J is TRBJ1-2; D not resolved. The CDR3 extends over 15 amino acids. CDR1 is LGHNA and CDR2 is YNFKEQ in the germline V gene. Trimming stripped 1 base from V and 0 bases from J, with 9 bases between. CDR3 nucleotide sequence: TGTGCCAGCAGCCAAGTGGCAGTCTCTAACTATGGCTACACCTTC. As protein: CASSQVAVSNYGYTF.

This clonotype was detected a few times. The CDR3 region is CASSDNSGTEAFF. As DNA, the CDR3 is TGCGCCAGCAGTGACAACTCCGGCACTGAAGCTTTCTTT. This sequence joins TRBV10-2 and TRBJ1-1; no reliable D call. The CDR3 is 13 residues long. Germline assignment: CDR1 WSHSY and CDR2 SAAADI. V was cut by 3 bases and J by 4 bases, with 9 bases left in between.

This clonotype was counted at least ten times. The chain has TRBV7-8 and TRBJ2-2, with 9 bases lining up with TRBD1. This CDR3 has 16 residues. The ends lost 5 bases at V and 4 bases at J; junction bases unmatched: 8. Germline V gives CDR1 SGHVS, CDR2 FQNEAQ. The CDR3 DNA reads as TGTGCCAGCAGCCCCAGGGACAGGGTTTTCACCGGGGAGCTGTTTTTT. Translation gives CASSPRDRVFTGELFF.

This clonotype was recorded at least ten times. This chain uses TRBV9 with TRBJ2-3; the D gene is possibly TRBD2 (6 bases). Per germline, CDR1 SGDLS and CDR2 YYNGEE. V was pared by 0 bases and J by 4 bases, with 9 bases between. This CDR3 region has 14 residues. CDR3 amino acids: CASSVDAGPDTQYF. Written as DNA, the CDR3 is TGTGCCAGCAGCGTAGATGCGGGGCCAGATACGCAGTATTTT.

The sample holds many counts of this clonotype. V gene TRBV6-2 or TRBV6-3 combines with J gene TRBJ1-1; D possibly corresponds to TRBD1 (6 bases). The germline CDR1 and CDR2 sequences are MNHEY and SVGEGT. Trimming stripped 6 bases from V and 4 bases from J, with 27 bases between. The CDR3 length is 18 residues. CDR3 region: CASSRITGTRSGVTEAFF. In nucleotides, the CDR3 is TGTGCCAGCAGCCGAATAACCGGGACACGGTCCGGGGTCACTGAAGCTTTCTTT.

CDR3 sequence reads: CASSHVQGTEAFF. The CDR3 DNA is TGTGCCAGCAGCCACGTCCAGGGCACTGAAGCTTTCTTT. The rearrangement uses TRBV14 and TRBJ1-1; perhaps TRBD1 as D (5 bases). This CDR3 comprises 13 residues. The germline CDR1 and CDR2 sequences are SGHDN and FVKESK. Trimming pared 3 bases from V and 4 bases from J, leaving 9 bases between. Complete variable domain (other parts from reference TRBV14 and TRBJ1-1): EAGVTQFPSHSVIEKGQTVTLRCDPISGHDNLYWYRRVMGKEIKFLLHFVKESKQDESGMPNNRFLAERTGGTYSTLKVQPAELEDSGVYFCASSHVQGTEAFFGQGTRLTVV.

This clonotype turned up a few times. The chain combines TRBV20-1 with TRBJ2-3; a weak D match, TRBD1 (5 bases). This CDR3 region has 13 residues. Germline values: CDR1 DFQATT, CDR2 SNEGSKA (reference sequence). The ends were cut back, 0 bases at V and 6 bases at J, with 10 bases in the middle. The CDR3 coding sequence is TGCAGTGCTAGAGAGAAGGGGCTCGATACGCAGTATTTT. Translating gives CSAREKGLDTQYF.

This chain joins TRBV27 and TRBJ1-2, with 8 bases aligning to TRBD1. This CDR3 contains 14 residues. Germline CDR1 MNHEY, CDR2 SMNVEV (reference sequence). V lost 10 bases, J lost 7 bases, and 14 bases stayed unmatched. CDR3 DNA: TGTGCCACCCAAGACAGGGGAGGTGTTCGTGGCTACACCTTC. Protein: CATQDRGGVRGYTF.

This clonotype was observed a handful of times. V gene TRBV4-3 combines with J gene TRBJ1-4; 12 nucleotides align to TRBD1. V shed 0 bases and J 12 bases; nucleotides not matched to a gene: 8. The CDR3 extends over 16 amino acids. Per germline, CDR1 LGHNA and CDR2 YSLEER. The DNA for the CDR3 is TGCGCCAGCAGCCAAGACTCGGGGACAGGGGGCTCGGAACTGTTTTTT. It encodes CASSQDSGTGGSELFF.

This clonotype was recorded many times. It is unclear where the CDR3 begins or ends on the DNA, so no DNA is shown, and the CDR3 is as TCRdb lists it. The J gene is TRBJ1-3, the V gene TRBV6-6. A total of 16 residues make up the CDR3, ends included. Germline values: CDR1 MNHNY, CDR2 SVGAGI (reference sequence). CDR3 loop: CASSSSGYISGNTIYF.

This clonotype was seen many times. This sequence joins TRBV12-3 or TRBV12-4 and TRBJ2-7; the match to TRBD2 covers 8 bases. The CDR3 contains 13 residues. V was clipped by 5 bases and J by 1 base; unmatched bases: 1. CDR3 protein: CASSTSGSYEQYF. The CDR3 bases are TGTGCCAGCAGTACTAGCGGATCCTACGAGCAGTACTTC.